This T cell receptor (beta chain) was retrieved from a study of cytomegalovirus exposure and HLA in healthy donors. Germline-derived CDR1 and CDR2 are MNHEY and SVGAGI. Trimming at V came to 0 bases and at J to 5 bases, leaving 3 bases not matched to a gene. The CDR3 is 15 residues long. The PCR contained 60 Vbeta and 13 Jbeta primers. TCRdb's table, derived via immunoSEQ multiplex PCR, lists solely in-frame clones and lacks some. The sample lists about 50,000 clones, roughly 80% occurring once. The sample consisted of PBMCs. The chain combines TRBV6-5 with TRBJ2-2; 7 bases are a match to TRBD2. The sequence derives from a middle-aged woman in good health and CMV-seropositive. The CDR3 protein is CASSYSGGGTGELFF. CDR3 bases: TGTGCCAGCAGTTACTCGGGGGGGGGAACCGGGGAGCTGTTTTTT.